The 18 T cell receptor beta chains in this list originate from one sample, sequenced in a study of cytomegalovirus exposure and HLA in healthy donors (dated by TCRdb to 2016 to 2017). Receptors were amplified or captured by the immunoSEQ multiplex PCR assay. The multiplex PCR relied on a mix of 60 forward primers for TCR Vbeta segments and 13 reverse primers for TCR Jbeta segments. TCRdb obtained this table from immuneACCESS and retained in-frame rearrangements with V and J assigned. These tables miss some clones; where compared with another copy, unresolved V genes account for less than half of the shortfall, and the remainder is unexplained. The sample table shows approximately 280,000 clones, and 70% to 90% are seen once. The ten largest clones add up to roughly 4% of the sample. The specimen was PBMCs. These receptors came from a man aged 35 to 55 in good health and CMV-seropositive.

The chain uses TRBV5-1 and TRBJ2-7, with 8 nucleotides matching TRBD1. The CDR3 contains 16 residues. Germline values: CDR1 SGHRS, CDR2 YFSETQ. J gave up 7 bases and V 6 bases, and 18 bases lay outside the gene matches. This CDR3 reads CASTPIGQGFSEEQYF. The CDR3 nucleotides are TGCGCCAGCACCCCAATTGGACAGGGATTTTCGGAAGAGCAGTACTTC.

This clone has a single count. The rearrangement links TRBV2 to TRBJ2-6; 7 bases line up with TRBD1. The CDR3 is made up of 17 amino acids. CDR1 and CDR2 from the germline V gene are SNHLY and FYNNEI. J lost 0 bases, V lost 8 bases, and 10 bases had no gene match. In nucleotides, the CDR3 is TGTGCCAGCGTGGGTAGGGGGCAAGACTCTGGGGCCAACGTCCTGACTTTC. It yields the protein CASVGRGQDSGANVLTF.

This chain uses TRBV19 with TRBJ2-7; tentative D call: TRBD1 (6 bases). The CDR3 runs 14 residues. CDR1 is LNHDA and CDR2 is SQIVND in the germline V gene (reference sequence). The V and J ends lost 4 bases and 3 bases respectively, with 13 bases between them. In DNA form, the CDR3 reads TGTGCCAGTAGTAGCCGGACAGCAAACTACGAGCAGTACTTC. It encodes CASSSRTANYEQYF.

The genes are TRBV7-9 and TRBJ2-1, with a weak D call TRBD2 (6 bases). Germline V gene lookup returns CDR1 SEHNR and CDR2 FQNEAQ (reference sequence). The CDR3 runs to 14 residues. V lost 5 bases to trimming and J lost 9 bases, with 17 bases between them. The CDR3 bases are TGTGCCAGCAGCCCCCCCTTCGCGGGATCTGAGCAGTTCTTC. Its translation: CASSPPFAGSEQFF.

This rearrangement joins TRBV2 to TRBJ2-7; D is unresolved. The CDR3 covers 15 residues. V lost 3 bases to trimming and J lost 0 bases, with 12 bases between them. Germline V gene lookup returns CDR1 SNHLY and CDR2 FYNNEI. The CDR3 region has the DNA TGTGCCAGCAGTGACAGTCCCCGGAGCTCCTACGAGCAGTACTTC. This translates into CASSDSPRSSYEQYF.

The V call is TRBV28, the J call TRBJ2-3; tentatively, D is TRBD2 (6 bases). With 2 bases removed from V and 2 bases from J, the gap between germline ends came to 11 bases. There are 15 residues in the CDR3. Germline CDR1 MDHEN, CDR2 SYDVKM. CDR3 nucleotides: TGTGCCAGCAGTTTAGGGGGAGGCTCCACAGATACGCAGTATTTT. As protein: CASSLGGGSTDTQYF.

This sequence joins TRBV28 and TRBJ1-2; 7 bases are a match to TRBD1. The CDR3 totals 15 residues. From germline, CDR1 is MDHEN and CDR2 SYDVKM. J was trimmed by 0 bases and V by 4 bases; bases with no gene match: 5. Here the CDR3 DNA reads TGTGCCAGCAGTTCGGACAGGACCCCTAACTATGGCTACACCTTC. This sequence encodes CASSSDRTPNYGYTF.

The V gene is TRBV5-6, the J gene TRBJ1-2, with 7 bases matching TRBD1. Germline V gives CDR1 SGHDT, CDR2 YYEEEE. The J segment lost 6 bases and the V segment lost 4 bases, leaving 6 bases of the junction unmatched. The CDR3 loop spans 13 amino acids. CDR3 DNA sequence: TGTGCCAGCAGCCTACAGGGGCGGGATGGCTACACCTTC. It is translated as CASSLQGRDGYTF.

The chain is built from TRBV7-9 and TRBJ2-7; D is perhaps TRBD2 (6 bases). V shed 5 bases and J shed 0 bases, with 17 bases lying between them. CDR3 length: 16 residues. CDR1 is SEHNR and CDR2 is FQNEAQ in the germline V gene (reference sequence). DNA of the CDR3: TGTGCCAGCAGCCTCGGGACTTCCAGCAGCTCCTACGAGCAGTACTTC. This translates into CASSLGTSSSSYEQYF.

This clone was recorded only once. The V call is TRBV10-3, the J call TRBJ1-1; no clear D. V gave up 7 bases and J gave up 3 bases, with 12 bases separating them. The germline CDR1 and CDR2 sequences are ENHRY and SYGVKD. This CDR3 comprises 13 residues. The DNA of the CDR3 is TGTGCCATCAAGGCGGAGCCGTACACTGAAGCTTTCTTT. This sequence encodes CAIKAEPYTEAFF.

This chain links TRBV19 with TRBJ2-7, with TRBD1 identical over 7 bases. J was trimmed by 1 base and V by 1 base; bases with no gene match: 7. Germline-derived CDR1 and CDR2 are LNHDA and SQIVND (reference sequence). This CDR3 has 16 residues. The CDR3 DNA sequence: TGTGCCAGTAGTATAGTGGGGACAGCAAAGTCCTACGAGCAGTACTTC. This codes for CASSIVGTAKSYEQYF.

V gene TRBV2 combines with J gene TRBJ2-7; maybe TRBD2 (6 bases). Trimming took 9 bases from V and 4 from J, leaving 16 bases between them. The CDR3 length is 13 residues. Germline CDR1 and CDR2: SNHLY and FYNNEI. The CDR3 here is CARGGGPGYEQYF. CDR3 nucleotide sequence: TGTGCCAGGGGGGGAGGACCTGGATACGAGCAGTACTTC.

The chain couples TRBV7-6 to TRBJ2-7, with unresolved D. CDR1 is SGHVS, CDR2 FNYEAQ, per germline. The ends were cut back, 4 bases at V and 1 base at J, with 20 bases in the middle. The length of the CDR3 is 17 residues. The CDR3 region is CASSSDLLNPLSYEQYF. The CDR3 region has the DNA TGTGCCAGCAGCTCCGATCTCCTAAATCCTCTGTCCTACGAGCAGTACTTC.

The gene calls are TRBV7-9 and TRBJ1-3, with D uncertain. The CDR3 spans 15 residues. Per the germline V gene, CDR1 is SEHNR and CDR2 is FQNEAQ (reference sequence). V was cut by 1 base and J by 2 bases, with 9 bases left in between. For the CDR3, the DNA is TGTGCCAGCAGCTTAGTCCTTTCCCCTGGAAACACCATATATTTT. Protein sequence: CASSLVLSPGNTIYF.

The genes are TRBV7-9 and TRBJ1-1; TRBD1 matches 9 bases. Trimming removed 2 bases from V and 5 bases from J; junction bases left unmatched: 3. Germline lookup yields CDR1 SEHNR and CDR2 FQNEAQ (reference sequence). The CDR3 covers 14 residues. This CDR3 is CASSLRQGGTEAFF. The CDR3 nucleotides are TGTGCCAGCAGCTTACGACAGGGGGGTACTGAAGCTTTCTTT.

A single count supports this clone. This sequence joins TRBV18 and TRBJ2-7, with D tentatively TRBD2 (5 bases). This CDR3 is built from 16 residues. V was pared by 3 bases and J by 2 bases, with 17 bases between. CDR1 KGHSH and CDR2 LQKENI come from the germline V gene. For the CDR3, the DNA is TGTGCCAGCTCACCGACGACTATCCGCCGAACCTACGAGCAGTACTTC. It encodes CASSPTTIRRTYEQYF.

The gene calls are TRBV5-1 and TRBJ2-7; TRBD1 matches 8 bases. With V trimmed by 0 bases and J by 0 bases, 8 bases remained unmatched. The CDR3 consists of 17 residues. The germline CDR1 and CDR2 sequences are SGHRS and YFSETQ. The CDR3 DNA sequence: TGCGCCAGCAGCTTGGATGCGACTGGACAGGGCTCCTACGAGCAGTACTTC. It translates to CASSLDATGQGSYEQYF.

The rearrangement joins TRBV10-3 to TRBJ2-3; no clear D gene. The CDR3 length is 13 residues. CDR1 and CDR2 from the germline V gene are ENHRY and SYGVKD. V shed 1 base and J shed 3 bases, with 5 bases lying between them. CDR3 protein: CAISEFGTDTQYF. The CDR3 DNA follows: TGTGCCATCAGTGAGTTCGGTACAGATACGCAGTATTTT.